These T cell receptor beta chains were read from a single sample in a study of blood T cell repertoires in COVID-19. The method was immunoSEQ multiplex PCR; TCRdb's version includes in-frame clones alone and lacks a portion of them. The sample shows roughly 70,000 clones, around 90% of them seen only once. What was sequenced was peripheral blood. These receptors originate from a man over 45 with acute or convalescent COVID-19. The CDR3 runs from the conserved cysteine through the conserved F or W. Each record gives: clone size, V gene, CDR3 protein. For some rows the clone size is stated as once, few or many, or as a class when expanded; others skip it.

.	TRBV11-2	CASSPQGYEQYF
many	TRBV5-6	CASSLVLDEKLFF
.	TRBV5-1	CASSLGQYRSGNTIYF
once	TRBV5-4	CASSADRGLDTQYF
.	TRBV18	CASSQARPGTASGNTIYF
.	TRBV12-3/TRBV12-4	CASSTGSGQPQHF
.	TRBV7-2	CASSPQGADSAKNIQYF
.	TRBV7-2	CASSETRETQYF
.	TRBV19	CASKGQGQGEAFF
.	TRBV5-1	CASSSQGATEAFF
.	TRBV7-9	CASSLALAYYNEQFF
.	TRBV27	CASSLLLAGLYEQYF
.	TRBV10-3	CAISESLAEGPVYNEQFF
once	TRBV7-8	CASSLDWAYGYTF
.	TRBV5-1	CASSLTGGNEQFF
.	TRBV19	CASRPGQVAGELFF
.	TRBV28	CAIGTGNYGYTF
.	TRBV7-9	CASSFPGNEQFF
.	TRBV19	CASSLGAYNEQFF
.	TRBV25-1	CASSESQGRVAEAFF
.	TRBV7-9	CASSLILAATDTQYF
.	TRBV6-4	CASSDSGNSADTQYF
.	TRBV9	CASSPRTSREQYF
.	TRBV6-5	CASSTYRGNTEAFF
.	TRBV11-3	CASSGGANTGELFF
once	TRBV19	CASSPGLSYEQYF
.	TRBV6-1	CASSEGSYAPQHF
.	TRBV20-1	CSARNTEAFF
.	TRBV4-1	CASSQVRTERRAFF
.	TRBV19	CASSIDPRMGEGYSNQPQHF
.	TRBV30	CAWDGGHNQPQHF
.	TRBV7-2	CASSLNRGDYSNQPQHF
.	TRBV9	CASSQLAGGRDTQYF
.	TRBV7-9	CASSQGTDHEKLFF
.	TRBV27	CASSLSFLAAYNEQFF
.	TRBV4-1	CASSQGLPGGTYGYTF
.	TRBV7-2	CASSKRTGGTDTQYF
.	TRBV27	CASSQGTGGVEQYF
.	TRBV7-3	CASSPNKAGALNEQFF
.	TRBV15	CATSRRGTSGIYNEQFF
.	TRBV28	CASRTLTGNSPLHF
.	TRBV6-5	CASRPGQPNSPLHF
.	TRBV6-6	CASSPGTGSGNTIYF
few	TRBV13	CASSLDRSDSEETQYF
.	TRBV24-1	CATSDHRQPSYGYTF
.	TRBV5-1	CASSLQRQGDHEQYF
.	TRBV7-9	CASSWDYLNIQYF
.	TRBV19	CASSIRLAHTNEQYF
.	TRBV27	CASRQGFLQETQYF
.	TRBV7-9	CASSSLRSGRGGWNEQFF
.	TRBV27	CASSPLALGDGYTF